These T cell receptor beta chains were read from a single sample in a study of OX40 agonist ivuxolimab in advanced cancers. The data were produced by immunoSEQ multiplex PCR, yet TCRdb's version contains in-frame clones alone and is incomplete. The sample lists more than 80,000 clones; roughly 93% were seen once. Sample: CD4+ or CD8+ T cells sorted from blood, taken in a trial of the OX40 agonist ivuxolimab. The receptors were sampled from an adult with an advanced solid tumor such as melanoma, head and neck, liver or kidney cancer. Each CDR3 is given without its conserved first and last residue. The D gene is left open where the match is weak.

cdr3_aa: ASSGPSSTDTQY
j_call: TRBJ2-3
v_call: TRBV5-1
d_call: -
cdr3_length: 12

cdr3_aa: ASSTPGTVKIQY
j_call: TRBJ2-4
v_call: TRBV5-4
d_call: -
cdr3_length: 12

cdr3_aa: ASSVDRDKPQH
j_call: TRBJ1-5
v_call: TRBV7-3
d_call: TRBD1
cdr3_length: 11

cdr3_aa: ASSVRSEGSSYNEQF
j_call: TRBJ2-1
v_call: TRBV9
d_call: -
cdr3_length: 15

cdr3_aa: ASSSAGGGKDTQY
j_call: TRBJ2-3
v_call: TRBV28
d_call: TRBD2
cdr3_length: 13

cdr3_aa: ASSQNRAGFWGGYT
j_call: TRBJ1-2
v_call: TRBV4-1
d_call: -
cdr3_length: 14

cdr3_aa: SGLQRGNYNEQF
j_call: TRBJ2-1
v_call: TRBV29-1
d_call: -
cdr3_length: 12

cdr3_aa: ASSYAQGRGNTIY
j_call: TRBJ1-3
v_call: TRBV6-5
d_call: -
cdr3_length: 13

cdr3_aa: SVSRGANEKLF
j_call: TRBJ1-4
v_call: TRBV29-1
d_call: -
cdr3_length: 11

cdr3_aa: ASSPPGAAKGGAQY
j_call: TRBJ2-3
v_call: TRBV4-2
d_call: -
cdr3_length: 14

cdr3_aa: ATRRGPEAF
j_call: TRBJ1-1
v_call: TRBV6-1
d_call: -
cdr3_length: 9

cdr3_aa: ASGFGAGVGDTQY
j_call: TRBJ2-3
v_call: TRBV12-5
d_call: -
cdr3_length: 13

cdr3_aa: ASSLVLRDEQF
j_call: TRBJ2-1
v_call: TRBV7-2
d_call: -
cdr3_length: 11

cdr3_aa: ASSQVGRKTQY
j_call: TRBJ2-5
v_call: TRBV14
d_call: -
cdr3_length: 11

cdr3_aa: ASSRGYSGNTIY
j_call: TRBJ1-3
v_call: TRBV7-8
d_call: -
cdr3_length: 12

cdr3_aa: ASSLTAPTEAF
j_call: TRBJ1-1
v_call: TRBV7-3
d_call: -
cdr3_length: 11

cdr3_aa: ASSQGHQTGAF
j_call: TRBJ1-1
v_call: TRBV19
d_call: -
cdr3_length: 11

cdr3_aa: ASSPVTDTQY
j_call: TRBJ2-3
v_call: TRBV7-9
d_call: -
cdr3_length: 10

cdr3_aa: ASSPRGRDDQPQH
j_call: TRBJ1-5
v_call: TRBV6-6
d_call: TRBD1
cdr3_length: 13

cdr3_aa: ASSPPYDDEQF
j_call: TRBJ2-1
v_call: TRBV28
d_call: -
cdr3_length: 11

cdr3_aa: ASSEGFYNEQF
j_call: TRBJ2-1
v_call: TRBV28
d_call: -
cdr3_length: 11

cdr3_aa: ASSPPRLSSPLH
j_call: TRBJ1-6
v_call: TRBV28
d_call: -
cdr3_length: 12

cdr3_aa: ASSPGSDSPLH
j_call: TRBJ1-6
v_call: TRBV18
d_call: -
cdr3_length: 11

cdr3_aa: ASSLAVTDTQY
j_call: TRBJ2-3
v_call: TRBV7-7
d_call: -
cdr3_length: 11

cdr3_aa: ASSDRTLHGYT
j_call: TRBJ1-2
v_call: TRBV25-1
d_call: -
cdr3_length: 11

cdr3_aa: ASTVRGHGYT
j_call: TRBJ1-2
v_call: TRBV6-1
d_call: -
cdr3_length: 10

cdr3_aa: ASRPQGPGNTIY
j_call: TRBJ1-3
v_call: TRBV28
d_call: -
cdr3_length: 12

cdr3_aa: ATGGREAF
j_call: TRBJ1-1
v_call: TRBV6-1
d_call: -
cdr3_length: 8

cdr3_aa: ASSSTAGDTEAF
j_call: TRBJ1-1
v_call: TRBV6-5
d_call: -
cdr3_length: 12

cdr3_aa: ASSGGGFNIQY
j_call: TRBJ2-4
v_call: TRBV6-5
d_call: -
cdr3_length: 11